A single sample gave rise to the 20 T cell receptor beta chains below, sequenced in a study of T cells in Graves' hyperthyroidism and ophthalmopathy. Amplified TCR beta CDR3 regions came from RNA transcripts. The study used the HTBI primer set for a first-round RT-PCR of the TCR CDR3. TCRdb itself ran the multiplex PCR reads through MiXCR, one entry per CDR3 protein. The sample has roughly 560,000 distinct CDR3 sequences; approximately 14% are singletons. The sequenced sample consisted of blood. The origin of the receptors is a woman aged 40 to 50 with Graves' ophthalmopathy.

This clonotype was detected only a few times. This clone may be a read error of a much larger clone one base away. The chain combines TRBV12-3 or TRBV12-4 with TRBJ2-7; D is unclear. Trimming pared 2 bases from V and 2 bases from J, leaving 4 bases between. The CDR3 spans 12 residues. CDR3 sequence (DNA): TGTGCCAGCAGTTTAATCGCCTACGAGCAGTACTTC. Encoded protein: CASSLIAYEQYF.

This clonotype was found a few times. The CDR3 sequence is CSVEVPQERVSGELFF. CDR3 sequence (DNA): TGCAGCGTTGAGGTTCCCCAGGAGAGAGTATCCGGGGAGCTGTTTTTT. The V gene is TRBV29-1, the J gene TRBJ2-2; no definite D call. This CDR3 has 16 amino acids. Germline CDR1 is SQVTM and CDR2 is ANQGSEA. Trimming cost V 3 bases and J 6 bases, with 20 bases left between them.

In its sample, this clonotype was seen many times. V usage is TRBV27 and J usage is TRBJ1-2, with D tentatively TRBD1 (6 bases). The CDR3 totals 17 residues. The V gene lost 3 bases and the J gene lost 5 bases, with 22 bases spanning the gap. The V gene's germline CDR1 is MNHEY and CDR2 SMNVEV (reference sequence). CDR3 nucleotides: TGTGCCAGCAGTTTGTCGGCCTTGGGGGGGGCCGTTTATGGCTACACCTTC. Protein product: CASSLSALGGAVYGYTF.

This clonotype was observed at least ten times. J is TRBJ1-6 and V is TRBV6-1; 10 bases match TRBD1. Germline V gives CDR1 MNHNS, CDR2 SASEGT. With V trimmed by 4 bases and J by 8 bases, 2 bases remained unmatched. This CDR3 comprises 14 residues. CDR3 residues: CASSGGQGHSPLHF. CDR3 in DNA: TGTGCCAGCAGTGGGGGACAGGGGCATTCACCCCTCCACTTT.

In its sample, this clonotype was seen a few times. The chain has TRBV6-5 and TRBJ1-1; 9 bases line up with TRBD1. The CDR3 has 15 amino acids. Per germline, CDR1 MNHEY and CDR2 SVGAGI. Losses at the gene ends were 2 bases for V and 7 bases for J; bases not matched to a gene: 8. In DNA, the CDR3 is TGTGCCAGCAGTTACGGGGACAGGGTCGGCGGTGAAGCTTTCTTT. This encodes CASSYGDRVGGEAFF.

This clonotype was seen at least ten times. The chain joins TRBV12-5 to TRBJ1-2, with D possibly TRBD1 on 6 matching bases. The CDR3 is 14 amino acids. V shed 2 bases and J shed 8 bases, with 15 bases lying between them. The germline V gene encodes CDR1 LGHNT and CDR2 FRNRAP. CDR3 protein: CASGLKTGLLGYTF. In DNA, the CDR3 is TGTGCTAGTGGTTTGAAGACAGGTCTCTTGGGCTACACCTTC.

Ten or more counts support this clonotype. Just one base apart from a much larger clone, this may be a read error. CDR3 loop: CASSPRTGGYGYIF. Written as DNA, the CDR3 is TGTGCCAGCAGTCCTCGGACAGGGGGCTATGGCTACATCTTC. The chain has TRBV28 and TRBJ1-2, with 11 nucleotides matching TRBD1. From germline, CDR1 is MDHEN and CDR2 SYDVKM. CDR3 length equals 14 residues.

This clonotype appeared many times. CDR3: CASSPGPLNGYTF. The CDR3 DNA is TGTGCCAGCAGCCCAGGACCGCTTAATGGCTACACCTTC. The V and J genes are TRBV6-4 and TRBJ1-2, with D hard to call. Germline CDR1 and CDR2: MRHNA and SNTAGT. Trimming cost V 6 bases and J 6 bases, with 14 bases left between them. This CDR3 contains 13 residues.

V is TRBV6-5 and J is TRBJ2-7, with TRBD2 matching over 7 bases. In germline, CDR1 is MNHEY, CDR2 SVGAGI. Trimming at V came to 4 bases and at J to 5 bases, leaving 11 bases not matched to a gene. This CDR3 contains 15 residues. The CDR3 sequence is CASSSGGGLVNEQYF. The CDR3 DNA sequence: TGTGCCAGCAGTTCGGGGGGAGGCCTCGTAAACGAGCAGTACTTC.

Ten or more counts support this clonotype. A much bigger clone sits one base away, suggesting this may be a read error. The chain recombines TRBV28 with TRBJ1-1; tentative D call: TRBD1 (5 bases). Germline V lookup: CDR1 MDHEN, CDR2 SYDVKM. The CDR3 loop spans 16 amino acids. CDR3 residues: CASSTTGPRMNIEAFF. The DNA for the CDR3 is TGTGCCAGCAGTACGACGGGACCGAGGATGAACATTGAAGCTTTCTTT.

This clonotype has a count of ten or more. The rearrangement uses TRBV20-1 and TRBJ1-1; 11 bases are a match to TRBD1. The ends lost 0 bases at V and 4 bases at J; junction bases unmatched: 1. The CDR3 extends over 14 amino acids. Germline CDR1 is DFQATT and CDR2 is SNEGSKA (reference sequence). The CDR3 nucleotides are TGCAGTGCTAGAGATGGGACAGGGGGCACTGAAGCTTTCTTT. Translation gives CSARDGTGGTEAFF.

This clonotype has only a few counts. The rearrangement uses TRBV6-1 and TRBJ1-2; 8 positions match TRBD1. Germline V gene data show CDR1 as MNHNS and CDR2 as SASEGT. Trimming removed 4 bases from V and 8 bases from J; junction bases left unmatched: 12. The CDR3 extends over 15 amino acids. As DNA, the CDR3 is TGTGCCAGCAGTGCTCTTCTTGGACAGGGAGAGGGCTACACCTTC. Translating gives CASSALLGQGEGYTF.

The genes are TRBV9 and TRBJ2-7; possibly TRBD1 or TRBD2 for D (5 bases each). V was pared by 0 bases and J by 5 bases, with 12 bases between. The CDR3 has 14 amino acids. Germline CDR1 reads SGDLS; CDR2 reads YYNGEE. The CDR3 DNA sequence: TGTGCCAGCAGCGTAGAGGGTATGGGGGACGAGCAGTACTTC. This encodes CASSVEGMGDEQYF.

This clonotype was recorded at least ten times. The chain carries TRBV12-3 or TRBV12-4 and TRBJ1-5; no clear D. Trimming took 0 bases from V and 6 from J, leaving 9 bases between them. CDR3 length equals 14 residues. The CDR3 loop reads CASSLALLGQPQHF. CDR3 DNA: TGTGCCAGCAGTTTAGCGCTTTTAGGTCAGCCCCAGCATTTT.

V and J are TRBV11-2 and TRBJ2-7; D possibly matches TRBD1 or TRBD2 (5 bases each). V was cut by 0 bases and J by 2 bases, with 11 bases left in between. CDR3 length: 15 amino acids. The germline V gene has CDR1 SGHAT and CDR2 FQNNGV. Written as DNA, the CDR3 is TGTGCCAGCAGCTTAGATGGGGACGCAGCCTACGAGCAGTACTTC. It yields the protein CASSLDGDAAYEQYF.

This clonotype was seen repeatedly, ten times or more. V and J are TRBV10-3 and TRBJ1-5; 7 bases match TRBD1. Trimming at V came to 2 bases and at J to 7 bases, leaving 8 bases not matched to a gene. Germline CDR1 is ENHRY and CDR2 is SYGVKD. The CDR3 covers 15 residues. The CDR3 nucleotides are TGTGCCATCAGTGAGGGGGTGGCAGGGGGACAGCCCCAGCATTTT. As protein: CAISEGVAGGQPQHF.

The rearrangement links TRBV28 to TRBJ2-3, with D perhaps TRBD2 (6 bases). V dropped 11 bases and J dropped 0 bases, with 15 bases sitting between them. Germline-derived CDR1 and CDR2 are MDHEN and SYDVKM. CDR3 size: 14 residues. The CDR3 spells CAWERAGSTDTQYF. CDR3 coding DNA: TGTGCCTGGGAGCGGGCCGGAAGCACAGATACGCAGTATTTT.

The chain combines TRBV28 with TRBJ1-5; 7 bases line up with TRBD1. Per germline, CDR1 MDHEN and CDR2 SYDVKM. With V trimmed by 3 bases and J by 10 bases, 9 bases remained unmatched. This CDR3 spans 14 amino acids. The CDR3, as DNA: TGTGCCAGCAGTTTCAGACAGGGACGAATCCCCCAGCATTTT. It is translated as CASSFRQGRIPQHF.

This clonotype was picked up a small number of times. DNA for the CDR3: TGCAGCGTTGGTCTAGCGGGGGGAGAGACCCAGTACTTC. Encoded protein: CSVGLAGGETQYF. J is TRBJ2-5 and V is TRBV29-1; 11 nucleotides match TRBD2. Germline CDR1 reads SQVTM; CDR2 reads ANQGSEA. After removal of 4 bases from V and 4 bases from J, the junction contained 2 bases not matched to a gene. CDR3 size: 13 residues.

In its sample, this clonotype was seen many times. The junction departs from the called germline gene at one end, perhaps through a read error. This sequence joins TRBV5-5 and TRBJ2-7; 8 nucleotides align to TRBD2. Germline V gene sequence: CDR1 SGHKS, CDR2 YYEKEE (reference sequence). CDR3 size: 13 residues. CDR3 region: CASSLEIAGRWDF. CDR3 bases: TGTGCCAGCAGCTTGGAGATAGCGGGGAGATGGGACTTC. Variable domain in full (rest from reference TRBV5-5 and TRBJ2-7): DAGVTQSPTHLIKTRGQQVTLRCSPISGHKSVSWYQQVLGQGPQFIFQYYEKEERGRGNFPDRFSARQFPNYSSELNVNALLLGDSALYLCASSLEIAGRWDFGPGTRLTVT.